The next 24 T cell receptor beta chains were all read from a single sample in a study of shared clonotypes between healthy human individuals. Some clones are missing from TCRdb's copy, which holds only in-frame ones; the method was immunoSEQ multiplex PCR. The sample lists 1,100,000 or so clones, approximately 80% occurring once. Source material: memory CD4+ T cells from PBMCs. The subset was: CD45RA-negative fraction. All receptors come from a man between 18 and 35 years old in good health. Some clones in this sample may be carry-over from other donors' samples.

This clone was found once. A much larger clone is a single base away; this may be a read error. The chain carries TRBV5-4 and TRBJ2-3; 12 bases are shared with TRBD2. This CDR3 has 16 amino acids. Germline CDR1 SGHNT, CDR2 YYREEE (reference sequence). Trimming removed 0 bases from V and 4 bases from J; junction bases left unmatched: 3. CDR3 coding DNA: TGTGCCAGCAGCTTGGGACTAGCGGGAGCGGCAGATACGCAGTATTTT. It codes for CASSLGLAGAADTQYF. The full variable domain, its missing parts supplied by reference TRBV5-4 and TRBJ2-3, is ETGVTQSPTHLIKTRGQQVTLRCSSQSGHNTVSWYQQALGQGPQFIFQYYREEENGRGNFPPRFSGLQFPNYSSELNVNALELDDSALYLCASSLGLAGAADTQYFGPGTRLTVL.

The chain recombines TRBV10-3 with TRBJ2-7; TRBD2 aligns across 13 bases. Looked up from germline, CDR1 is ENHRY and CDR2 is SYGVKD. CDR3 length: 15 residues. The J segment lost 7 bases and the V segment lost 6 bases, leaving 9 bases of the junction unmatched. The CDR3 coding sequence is TGTGCCATCAGCGAAAGGGGACTAGCGGGAAGTGAGCAGTACTTC. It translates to CAISERGLAGSEQYF.

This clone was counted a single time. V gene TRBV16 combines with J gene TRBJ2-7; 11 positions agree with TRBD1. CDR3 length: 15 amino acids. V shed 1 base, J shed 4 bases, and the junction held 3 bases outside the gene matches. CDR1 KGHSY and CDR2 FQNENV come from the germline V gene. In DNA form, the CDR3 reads TGTGCCAGCAGCCAATTGGGGACAGGGGGTTACGAGCAGTACTTC. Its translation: CASSQLGTGGYEQYF.

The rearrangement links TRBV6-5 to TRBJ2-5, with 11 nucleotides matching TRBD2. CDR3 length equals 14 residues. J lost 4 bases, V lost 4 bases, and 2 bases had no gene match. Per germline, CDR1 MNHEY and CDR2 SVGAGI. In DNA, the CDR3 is TGTGCCAGCAGTTCCGGACTAGCGGGAGAGACCCAGTACTTC. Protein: CASSSGLAGETQYF.

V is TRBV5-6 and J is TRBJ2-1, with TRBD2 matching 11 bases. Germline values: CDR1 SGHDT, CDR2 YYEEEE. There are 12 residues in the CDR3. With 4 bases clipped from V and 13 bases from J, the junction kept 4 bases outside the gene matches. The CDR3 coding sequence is TGTGCCAGCAGCAACCGACTAGCGGGACAGTTCTTC. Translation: CASSNRLAGQFF.

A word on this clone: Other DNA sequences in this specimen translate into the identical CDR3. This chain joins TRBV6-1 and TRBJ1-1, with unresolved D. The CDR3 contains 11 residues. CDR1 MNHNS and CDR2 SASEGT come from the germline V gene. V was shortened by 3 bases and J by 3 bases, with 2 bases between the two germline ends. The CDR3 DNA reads TGTGCCAGCAGTGATTACACTGAAGCTTTCTTT. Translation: CASSDYTEAFF.

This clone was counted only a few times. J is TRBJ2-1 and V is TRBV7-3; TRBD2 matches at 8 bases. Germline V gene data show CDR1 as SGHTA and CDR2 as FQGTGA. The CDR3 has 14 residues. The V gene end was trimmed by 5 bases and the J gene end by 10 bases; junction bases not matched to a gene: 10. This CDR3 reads CASSLSGSRGEQFF. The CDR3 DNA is TGTGCCAGCAGCCTCAGCGGGAGCAGAGGCGAGCAGTTCTTC.

The CDR3 nucleotides read TGCAGCGTTTCGTTAAAAGGGCCTTTGTCCTACGAGCAGTACTTC. Amino acid sequence: CSVSLKGPLSYEQYF. The rearrangement uses TRBV29-1 and TRBJ2-7, with D unresolved. Germline V lookup: CDR1 SQVTM, CDR2 ANQGSEA. There are 15 residues in the CDR3. V lost 5 bases and J 1 base, leaving 18 bases between the germline ends.

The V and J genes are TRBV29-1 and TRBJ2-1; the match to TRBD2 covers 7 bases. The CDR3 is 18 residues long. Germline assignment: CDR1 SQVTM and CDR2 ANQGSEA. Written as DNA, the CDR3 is TGCACCACCCTCAATCGGGGCGGGAGTAAAGAAGGGAACAATGAGCAGTTCTTC. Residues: CTTLNRGGSKEGNNEQFF.

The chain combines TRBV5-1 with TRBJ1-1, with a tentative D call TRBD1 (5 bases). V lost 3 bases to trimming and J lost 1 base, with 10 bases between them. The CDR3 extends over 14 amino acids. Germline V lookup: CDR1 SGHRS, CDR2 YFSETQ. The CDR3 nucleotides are TGCGCCAGCAGCTCCGGGACCGAGAACACTGAAGCTTTCTTT. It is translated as CASSSGTENTEAFF.

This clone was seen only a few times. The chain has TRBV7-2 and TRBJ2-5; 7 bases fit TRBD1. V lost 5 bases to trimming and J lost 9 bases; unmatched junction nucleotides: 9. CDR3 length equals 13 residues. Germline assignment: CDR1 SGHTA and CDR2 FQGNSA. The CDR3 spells CASSPDRVVAQYF. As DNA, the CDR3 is TGTGCCAGCAGCCCCGACAGGGTAGTGGCCCAGTACTTC.

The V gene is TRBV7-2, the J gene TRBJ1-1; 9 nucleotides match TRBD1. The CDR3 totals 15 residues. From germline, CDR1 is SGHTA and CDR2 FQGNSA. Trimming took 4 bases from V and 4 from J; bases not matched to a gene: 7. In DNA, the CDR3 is TGTGCCAGCAGCTCCGGGACAGGGAGGCGCACTGAAGCTTTCTTT. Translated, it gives CASSSGTGRRTEAFF. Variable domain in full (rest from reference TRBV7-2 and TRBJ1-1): GAGVSQSPSNKVTEKGKDVELRCDPISGHTALYWYRQSLGQGLEFLIYFQGNSAPDKSGLPSDRFSAERTGGSVSTLTIQRTQQEDSAVYLCASSSGTGRRTEAFFGQGTRLTVV.

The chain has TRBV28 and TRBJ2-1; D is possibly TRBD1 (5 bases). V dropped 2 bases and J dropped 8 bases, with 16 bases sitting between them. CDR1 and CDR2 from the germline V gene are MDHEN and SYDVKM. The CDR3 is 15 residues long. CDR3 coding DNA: TGTGCCAGCAGTTTAAGGGGCACCACCATCGATGAGCAGTTCTTC. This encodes CASSLRGTTIDEQFF.

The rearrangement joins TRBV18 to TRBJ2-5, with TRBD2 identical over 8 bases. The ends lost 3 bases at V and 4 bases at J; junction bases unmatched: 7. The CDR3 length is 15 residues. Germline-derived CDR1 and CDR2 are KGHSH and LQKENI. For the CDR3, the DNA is TGTGCCAGCTCACCCCCTTTAGCGGGAACAGAGACCCAGTACTTC. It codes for CASSPPLAGTETQYF.

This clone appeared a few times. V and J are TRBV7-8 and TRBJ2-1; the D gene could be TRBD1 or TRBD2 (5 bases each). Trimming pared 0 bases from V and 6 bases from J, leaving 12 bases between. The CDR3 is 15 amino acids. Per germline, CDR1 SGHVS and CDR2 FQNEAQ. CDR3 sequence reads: CASSLAPGTTNEQFF. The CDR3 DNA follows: TGTGCCAGCAGCTTAGCTCCCGGGACGACCAATGAGCAGTTCTTC.

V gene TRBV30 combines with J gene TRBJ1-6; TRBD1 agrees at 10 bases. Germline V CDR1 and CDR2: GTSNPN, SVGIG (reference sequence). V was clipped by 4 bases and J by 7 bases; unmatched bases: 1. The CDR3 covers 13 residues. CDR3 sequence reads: CAWMGQGNSPLHF. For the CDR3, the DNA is TGTGCCTGGATGGGACAGGGGAATTCACCCCTCCACTTT.

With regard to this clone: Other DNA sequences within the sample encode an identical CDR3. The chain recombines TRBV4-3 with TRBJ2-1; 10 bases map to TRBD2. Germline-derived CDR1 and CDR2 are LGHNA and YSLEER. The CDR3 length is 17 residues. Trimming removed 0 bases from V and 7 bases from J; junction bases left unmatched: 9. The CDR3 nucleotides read TGCGCCAGCAGCCAAGATGGGGCTAGCGGGAGTCGGAATGAGCAGTTCTTC. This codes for CASSQDGASGSRNEQFF.

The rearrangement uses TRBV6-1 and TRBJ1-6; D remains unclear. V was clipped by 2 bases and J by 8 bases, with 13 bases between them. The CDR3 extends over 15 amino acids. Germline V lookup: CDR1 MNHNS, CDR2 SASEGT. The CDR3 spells CASSEQAGGDSPLHF. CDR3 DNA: TGTGCCAGCAGTGAACAGGCCGGCGGGGATTCACCCCTCCACTTT.

CDR3 coding DNA: TGTGCCAGCAGCTTTTCTAGCGGGAGCTTGGATGAGCAGTTCTTC. This encodes CASSFSSGSLDEQFF. J is TRBJ2-1 and V is TRBV11-3, with TRBD2 identical over 10 bases. The CDR3 has 15 amino acids. From germline, CDR1 is SGHNT and CDR2 YENEEA. The ends lost 3 bases at V and 8 bases at J; junction bases unmatched: 7.

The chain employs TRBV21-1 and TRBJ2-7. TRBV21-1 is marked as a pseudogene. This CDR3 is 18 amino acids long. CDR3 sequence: CASHEFIVEFPVTYEQYF. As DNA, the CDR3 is TGTGCCAGCCACGAGTTTATTGTGGAATTCCCAGTCACCTACGAGCAGTACTTC.

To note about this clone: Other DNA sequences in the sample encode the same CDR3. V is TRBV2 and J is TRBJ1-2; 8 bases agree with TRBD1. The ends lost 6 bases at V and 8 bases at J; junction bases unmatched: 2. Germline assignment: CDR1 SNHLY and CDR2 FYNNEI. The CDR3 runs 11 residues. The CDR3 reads CASSRQGGYTF. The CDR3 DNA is TGTGCCAGCAGCCGACAGGGGGGCTACACCTTC.

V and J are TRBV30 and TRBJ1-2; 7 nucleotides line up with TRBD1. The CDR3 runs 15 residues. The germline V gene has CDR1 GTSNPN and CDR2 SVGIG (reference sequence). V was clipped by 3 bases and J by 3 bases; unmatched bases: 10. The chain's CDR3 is CAWSLFKGADYGYTF. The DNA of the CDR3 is TGTGCCTGGAGCCTATTCAAGGGGGCGGACTATGGCTACACCTTC.

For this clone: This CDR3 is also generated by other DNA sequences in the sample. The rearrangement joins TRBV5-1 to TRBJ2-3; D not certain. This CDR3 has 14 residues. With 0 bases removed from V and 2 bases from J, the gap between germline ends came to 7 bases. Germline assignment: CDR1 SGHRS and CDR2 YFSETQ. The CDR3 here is CASSLEWDTDTQYF. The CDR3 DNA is TGCGCCAGCAGCTTGGAGTGGGACACAGATACGCAGTATTTT.

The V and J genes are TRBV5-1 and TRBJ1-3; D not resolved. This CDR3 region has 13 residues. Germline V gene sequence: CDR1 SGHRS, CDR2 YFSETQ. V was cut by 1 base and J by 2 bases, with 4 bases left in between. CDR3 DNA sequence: TGCGCCAGCAGCTTGCTCCCTGGAAACACCATATATTTT. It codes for CASSLLPGNTIYF.